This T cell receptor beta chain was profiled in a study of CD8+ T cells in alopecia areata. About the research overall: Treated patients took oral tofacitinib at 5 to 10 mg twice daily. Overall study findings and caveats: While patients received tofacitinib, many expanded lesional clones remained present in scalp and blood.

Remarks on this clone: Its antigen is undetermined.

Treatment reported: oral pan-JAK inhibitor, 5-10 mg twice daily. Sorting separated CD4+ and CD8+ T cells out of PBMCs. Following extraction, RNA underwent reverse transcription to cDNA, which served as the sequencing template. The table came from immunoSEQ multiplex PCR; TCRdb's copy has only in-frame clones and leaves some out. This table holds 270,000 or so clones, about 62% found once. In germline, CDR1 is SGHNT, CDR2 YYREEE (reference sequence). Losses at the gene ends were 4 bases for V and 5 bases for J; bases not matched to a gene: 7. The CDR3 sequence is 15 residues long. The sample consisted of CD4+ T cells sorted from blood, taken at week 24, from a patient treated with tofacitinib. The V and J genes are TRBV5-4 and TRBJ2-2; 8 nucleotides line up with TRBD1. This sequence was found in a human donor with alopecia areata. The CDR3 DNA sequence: TGTGCCAGCAGCCCGACAGGGGTGGTTACCGGGGAGCTGTTTTTT. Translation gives CASSPTGVVTGELFF.